A single T cell receptor (beta chain) is shown here with its context. The sample is drawn from a study of blood T cell repertoires in COVID-19. The overall study: The United States, Italy and Spain were the sources of the acute and convalescent COVID-19 samples. In each case, the material was cDNA or gDNA derived from T cells, B-cell-depleted T cells, or PBMCs.

The CDR3 totals 15 residues. Trimming removed 4 bases at V and 3 bases at J, with 13 bases between. In germline, CDR1 is MDHEN, CDR2 SYDVKM. Assay used: immunoSEQ multiplex PCR; TCRdb lists only in-frame clones, some missing. The sample lists roughly 200,000 clones, roughly three quarters occurring once. This sequence joins TRBV28 and TRBJ1-3; D ambiguous. Sequenced input: peripheral blood. The sequence was collected from a woman in her 50s with active or convalescent COVID-19. CDR3 sequence reads: CASSSPLRFGNTIYF. CDR3 bases: TGTGCCAGCAGTTCTCCGTTGAGGTTTGGAAACACCATATATTTT.